This entry concerns a single T cell receptor (beta chain). The antigen remains unidentified. This entry belongs to a study of OX40 agonist ivuxolimab in advanced cancers. Study-level information: Patients were dosed with the agonistic anti-OX40 (CD134) antibody ivuxolimab.

Study-level results: Both CD4+ and CD8+ T cell populations in blood had undergone clonal expansion by week 6 at 0.1 to 3.0 mg/kg.

The CDR3 consists of 15 residues. In germline, CDR1 is SGDLS, CDR2 YYNGEE. Trimming removed 0 bases from V and 7 bases from J, with 14 bases in between. The repertoire was sequenced with immunoSEQ multiplex PCR; TCRdb's copy has only in-frame clones and lacks some. Counted here are some 14,000 clones, around nine tenths occurring once; the ten biggest clones make up 6.5% to 8%. The V call is TRBV9, the J call TRBJ2-1; no reliable D call. The origin of this receptor is an adult with an advanced solid tumor such as melanoma, head and neck, liver or kidney cancer. The specimen comprised CD4+ or CD8+ T cells sorted from blood, sampled in a trial of the OX40 agonist ivuxolimab. The CDR3 protein is CASSVDNSYQNEQFF. The CDR3 bases are TGTGCCAGCAGCGTAGATAATAGTTATCAAAATGAGCAGTTCTTC.